Following are 17 T cell receptor beta chains from one sample sequenced in a study of OX40 agonist ivuxolimab in advanced cancers. Generated by immunoSEQ multiplex PCR, the TCRdb table keeps only in-frame clones and is missing some. The sample includes 9,500 to 10,000 clones, around 92% of them seen just once. Sequencing was performed on CD4+ or CD8+ T cells sorted from blood, taken in a trial of the OX40 agonist ivuxolimab. All receptors derive from an adult with an advanced solid tumor such as melanoma, head and neck, liver or kidney cancer.

V and J are TRBV9 and TRBJ2-3; 7 bases fit TRBD1. The V segment lost 4 bases and the J segment 1 base; nucleotides outside the gene matches: 3. Looked up from germline, CDR1 is SGDLS and CDR2 is YYNGEE. This CDR3 is 14 amino acids long. CDR3 amino acids: CASSLGTGTDTQYF. CDR3 sequence (DNA): TGTGCCAGCAGCTTAGGGACAGGCACAGATACGCAGTATTTT.

The CDR3 nucleotides read TGTGCCAGCAGGGGGGCTAGCGGGACTAGCACAGATACGCAGTATTTT. Protein product: CASRGASGTSTDTQYF. The chain recombines TRBV28 with TRBJ2-3; 9 nucleotides align to TRBD2. Germline-derived CDR1 and CDR2 are MDHEN and SYDVKM. The CDR3 has 16 residues. V shed 6 bases and J 0 bases; nucleotides not matched to a gene: 7.

This chain uses TRBV30 with TRBJ1-4; D is uncertain. The V end lost 1 base, the J end lost 3 bases, and 6 bases lay between the germline ends. This CDR3 is 13 amino acids long. Germline V gene sequence: CDR1 GTSNPN, CDR2 SVGIG (reference sequence). Written as DNA, the CDR3 is TGTGCCTGGAGTGGGTTGGCTAATGAAAAACTGTTTTTT. Protein product: CAWSGLANEKLFF.

V usage is TRBV5-1 and J usage is TRBJ2-1; D is perhaps TRBD2 (5 bases). The CDR3 has 13 amino acids. Germline CDR1 and CDR2: SGHRS and YFSETQ. The ends were cut back, 5 bases at V and 5 bases at J, with 11 bases in the middle. The CDR3 here is CASSPLGNNEQFF. As DNA, the CDR3 is TGCGCCAGCAGTCCCCTCGGGAACAATGAGCAGTTCTTC.

The rearrangement uses TRBV10-1 and TRBJ2-6; no definite D call. V was clipped by 5 bases and J by 5 bases, with 22 bases between them. The V gene's germline CDR1 is WNHNN and CDR2 SYGVQD (reference sequence). There are 18 residues in the CDR3. The CDR3 region is CASSYLAIAQSRANVLTF. The CDR3 DNA reads as TGCGCCAGCAGTTATCTCGCAATCGCACAAAGTCGGGCCAACGTCCTGACTTTC.

As concerns this clone: The sample contains more than one DNA sequence encoding this CDR3. V usage is TRBV7-3 and J usage is TRBJ2-1, with TRBD1 identical over 12 bases. This CDR3 contains 16 residues. The ends lost 5 bases at V and 6 bases at J; junction bases unmatched: 8. The germline gives CDR1 SGHTA, CDR2 FQGTGA. The CDR3 nucleotides read TGTGCCAGCAGCCCCGCGGGACAGGGGGCGGGCAATGAGCAGTTCTTC. Its translation: CASSPAGQGAGNEQFF.

The chain employs TRBV21-1 and TRBJ2-5; TRBD2 is the table's D call and was not checked against the DNA. The DNA end is more similar to TRBJ2-7, so the J call may be wrong. TRBV21-1 is reported as a pseudogene. The CDR3 is 17 amino acids. The CDR3 loop reads CASSKPPRTSGSYEQYF. The CDR3 DNA reads as TGTGCCAGCAGCAAACCCCCCCGGACTAGCGGGAGTTACGAGCAGTACTTC.

The chain links TRBV5-4 to TRBJ2-3, with 11 positions matching TRBD2. The CDR3 totals 16 residues. V gave up 2 bases and J gave up 5 bases; unmatched junction bases: 7. Germline V gives CDR1 SGHNT, CDR2 YYREEE (reference sequence). The CDR3 DNA sequence: TGTGCCAGCAGCTTCGTAGCGGGAGGGGAGGGAGATACGCAGTATTTT. Amino acid sequence: CASSFVAGGEGDTQYF.

V is TRBV19 and J is TRBJ1-2, with TRBD1 identical over 9 bases. J lost 4 bases, V lost 10 bases, and 7 bases had no gene match. CDR3 length: 13 residues. CDR1 and CDR2 from the germline V gene are LNHDA and SQIVND (reference sequence). CDR3 amino acids: CAIKDRGFYGYTF. CDR3 bases: TGTGCCATAAAGGACAGGGGATTCTATGGCTACACCTTC.

V gene TRBV18 combines with J gene TRBJ2-2, with D unresolved. V lost 0 bases and J 2 bases, leaving 10 bases between the germline ends. CDR1 and CDR2 from the germline V gene are KGHSH and LQKENI. The CDR3 sequence is 16 residues long. This chain's CDR3 is CASSPPSQTNTGELFF. In nucleotides, the CDR3 is TGTGCCAGCTCACCACCGAGTCAAACCAACACCGGGGAGCTGTTTTTT.

The chain is built from TRBV7-9 and TRBJ2-3, with unresolved D. Trimming left V 1 base short and J 2 bases short, with 16 bases between. The CDR3 runs to 17 residues. CDR1 is SEHNR and CDR2 is FQNEAQ in the germline V gene (reference sequence). CDR3 sequence reads: CASSLGVGALYTDTQYF. As DNA, the CDR3 is TGTGCCAGCAGCTTAGGAGTGGGCGCCCTATACACAGATACGCAGTATTTT.

The V gene is TRBV7-9, the J gene TRBJ2-1; D is tentatively TRBD1 or TRBD2 (6 bases each). The CDR3 runs to 18 residues. Looked up from germline, CDR1 is SEHNR and CDR2 is FQNEAQ (reference sequence). Deletions cut 2 bases from V and 4 bases from J, with 21 bases between. CDR3 nucleotide sequence: TGTGCCAGCAGCTTAAAGGGGGGTGCTAGGGGCTTTTACAATGAGCAGTTCTTC. Its translation is CASSLKGGARGFYNEQFF.

The V call is TRBV5-5, the J call TRBJ1-1; D remains ambiguous. The ends were cut back, 6 bases at V and 0 bases at J, with 12 bases in the middle. This CDR3 contains 14 residues. Germline V gives CDR1 SGHKS, CDR2 YYEKEE (reference sequence). The CDR3 nucleotides read TGTGCCAGCACCTGGGGAGGGATGAACACTGAAGCTTTCTTT. Translating it yields CASTWGGMNTEAFF.

The gene calls are TRBV5-1 and TRBJ2-3, with 8 bases lining up with TRBD2. With 4 bases clipped from V and 5 bases from J, the junction kept 9 bases outside the gene matches. This CDR3 region has 15 residues. CDR1 and CDR2 from the germline V gene are SGHRS and YFSETQ. The CDR3 spells CASSPPGGLGDTQYF. The CDR3 coding sequence is TGCGCCAGCAGCCCCCCGGGGGGGTTGGGAGATACGCAGTATTTT.

The rearrangement uses TRBV9 and TRBJ2-7; D is possibly TRBD2 (7 bases). The germline V gene encodes CDR1 SGDLS and CDR2 YYNGEE. The CDR3 runs 15 residues. Trimming removed 3 bases from V and 3 bases from J, with 16 bases in between. The CDR3 DNA reads TGTGCCAGCAGCGAGAGTGCGGGGGCTGACTACGAGCAGTACTTC. It translates to CASSESAGADYEQYF.

The chain combines TRBV28 with TRBJ2-1, with 10 bases lining up with TRBD2. J lost 0 bases, V lost 5 bases, and 13 bases had no gene match. Germline-derived CDR1 and CDR2 are MDHEN and SYDVKM. The length of the CDR3 is 19 residues. CDR3 in DNA: TGTGCCAGCAGTCACGCCGGGACTAGCGCTCGAAGCTCCTACAATGAGCAGTTCTTC. It translates to CASSHAGTSARSSYNEQFF.

The V and J genes are TRBV6-5 and TRBJ1-2; D possibly corresponds to TRBD1 (6 bases). The V end was cut by 6 bases, the J end by 4 bases, with 15 bases between. The germline gives CDR1 MNHEY, CDR2 SVGAGI. The CDR3 totals 14 residues. The CDR3 DNA follows: TGTGCCAGCAGCTACGGGGGCACCTCCTATGGCTACACCTTC. Its translation is CASSYGGTSYGYTF.